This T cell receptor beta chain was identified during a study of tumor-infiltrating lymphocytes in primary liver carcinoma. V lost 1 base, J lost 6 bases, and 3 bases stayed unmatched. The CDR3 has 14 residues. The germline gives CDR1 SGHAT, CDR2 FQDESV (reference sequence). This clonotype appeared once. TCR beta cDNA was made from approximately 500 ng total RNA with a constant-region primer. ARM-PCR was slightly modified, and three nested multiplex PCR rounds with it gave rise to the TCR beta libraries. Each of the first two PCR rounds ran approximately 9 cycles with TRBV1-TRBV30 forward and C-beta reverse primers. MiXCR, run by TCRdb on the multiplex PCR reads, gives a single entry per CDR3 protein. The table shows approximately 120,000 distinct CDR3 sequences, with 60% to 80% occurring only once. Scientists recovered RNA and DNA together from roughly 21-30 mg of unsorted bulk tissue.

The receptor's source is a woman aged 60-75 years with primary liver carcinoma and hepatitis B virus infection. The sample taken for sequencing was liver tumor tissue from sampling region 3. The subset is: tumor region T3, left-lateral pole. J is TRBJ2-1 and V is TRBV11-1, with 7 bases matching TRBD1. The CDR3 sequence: CASSLVTGTNEQFF. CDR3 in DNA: TGTGCCAGCAGCTTAGTGACAGGGACCAATGAGCAGTTCTTC.